This T cell receptor beta chain comes out of a study of T cell changes during pregnancy in multiple sclerosis. V gave up 4 bases and J gave up 5 bases; unmatched junction bases: 19. The CDR3 runs to 19 residues. Germline assignment: CDR1 SGHAT and CDR2 FQNNGV. TCRdb's table, derived via immunoSEQ multiplex PCR, lists solely in-frame clones and lacks some. The table shows tens of thousands of clones, with almost 95% occurring only once. The sequenced sample was peripheral blood, obtained in the third trimester of pregnancy. The source of this sequence is a female donor in good health, enrolled as a control in a pregnancy study. The chain uses TRBV11-2 and TRBJ2-3, with TRBD2 matching 9 bases. This chain's CDR3 is CASSYRTVGGRALGDTQYF. The DNA of the CDR3 is TGTGCCAGCAGCTACCGGACGGTGGGCGGGAGGGCCTTAGGAGATACGCAGTATTTT.